The sequence of this T cell receptor beta chain was determined in a study of OX40 agonist ivuxolimab in advanced cancers. About the study: Of the patients, three showed partial responses, one with hepatocellular carcinoma and two with cutaneous melanoma.

Points from the study as a whole: The antigen specificity of the peripheral T cells (those that were expanded) was not determined. At doses 0.1 to 3.0 mg/kg, CD4+ and CD8+ clones expanded.

The CDR3 totals 17 residues. Trimming at V came to 3 bases and at J to 3 bases, leaving 7 bases not matched to a gene. CDR1 and CDR2 from the germline V gene are KGHSH and LQKENI. Assay used: immunoSEQ multiplex PCR; TCRdb lists only in-frame clones, some missing. The sample shows roughly 50,000 clones, roughly 84% of them seen only once. In its sample, this clone was seen a few times. Its antigen is unknown. The chain links TRBV18 to TRBJ1-3, with 11 bases matching TRBD1. The sample here was CD4+ or CD8+ T cells sorted from blood, taken in a trial of the OX40 agonist ivuxolimab. This receptor was identified in an adult with an advanced solid tumor such as melanoma, head and neck, liver or kidney cancer. The CDR3 DNA follows: TGTGCCAGCTCACCCGGCCCGGGACAGGGGGTTGGAAACACCATATATTTT. As protein: CASSPGPGQGVGNTIYF.